These T cell receptor beta chains were read from a single sample in a study of CXCR3-negative and CXCR3-positive naive CD8 T cells. For each CDR3 protein, TCRdb gives one entry from its re-call of the 5' RACE reads, without DNA. This sample's table reports over 100,000 distinct CDR3 sequences. Material for sequencing was naive CXCR3- CD8+ T cells from blood. These receptor sequences come from a human donor in good health. Some clones in this sample may be carry-over from other donors' samples. Both conserved end residues are part of each CDR3. The order of the fields is J gene, V gene, CDR3 protein.

TRBJ2-7 | TRBV15 | CATHKRGQENEQYF
TRBJ2-7 | TRBV15 | CATSRAQEQRF
TRBJ2-5 | TRBV7-9 | CASSLETDQETQYF
TRBJ2-7 | TRBV5-1 | CASSDRDRGLGEQYF
TRBJ2-3 | TRBV4-2 | CASSQDPAGSTDTQYF
TRBJ2-2 | TRBV4-1 | CASRLIAGTATGELFF
TRBJ1-1 | TRBV7-8 | CASSIYRDPVPEAFF
TRBJ2-2 | TRBV2 | CASSEWGLATLNTGELFF
TRBJ1-6 | TRBV19 | CASSLTGNNSPLHF
TRBJ1-2 | TRBV29-1 | CSVIPENYGYTF
TRBJ1-6 | TRBV27 | CASRPFGGSYNSPLHF
TRBJ2-1 | TRBV7-2 | CASTSLASYNEQFF
TRBJ2-2 | TRBV28 | CASSLLPSAASNTGELFF
TRBJ2-7 | TRBV5-4 | CASSLGPSGVSYEQYF
TRBJ2-1 | TRBV12-3/TRBV12-4 | CASSRPLDPIYEQFF
TRBJ2-1 | TRBV7-8 | CASSLAGRGSSYNEQFF
TRBJ2-7 | TRBV5-1 | CASSLIIRGYEQYF
TRBJ2-3 | TRBV27 | CASRRTGGTDTQYF
TRBJ1-1 | TRBV29-1 | CSVERGEQGPEAFF
TRBJ1-1 | TRBV23-1 | CASSQECKGRNGLAWSTEAFF
TRBJ2-5 | TRBV10-3 | CAISEPTLQETQYF
TRBJ2-1 | TRBV15 | CATSRDPLGAQEQFF
TRBJ2-3 | TRBV7-9 | CASSSYDREWGTDTQYF
TRBJ2-1 | TRBV3-1 | CASSQVRAFRYNEQFF
TRBJ1-1 | TRBV29-1 | CSVGTNTEAFF
TRBJ2-3 | TRBV29-1 | CSVPGPSWGTDTQYF
TRBJ2-7 | TRBV25-1 | CASSEGVGSEQYF
TRBJ2-7 | TRBV7-6 | CASSLEDNSYEQYF
TRBJ2-7 | TRBV28 | CASSIPTETGSYEQYF
TRBJ2-1 | TRBV2 | CASSVSSGISYNEQFF
TRBJ2-7 | TRBV2 | CALVRDRGYEQYF
TRBJ1-5 | TRBV7-9 | CASSLGGTGGNQPQHF
TRBJ1-5 | TRBV12-3/TRBV12-4 | CASSRLISNQPQHF
TRBJ2-5 | TRBV28 | CASSLLAGGRETQYF
TRBJ2-1 | TRBV29-1 | CSVVNGGAPGDNEQFF
TRBJ2-2 | TRBV29-1 | CSVSDTGELFF
TRBJ2-3 | TRBV19 | CASSIQGSTDTQYF
TRBJ2-7 | TRBV27 | CASSIIAGGYEQYF
TRBJ2-2 | TRBV10-3 | CAISKGQGGTGELFF
TRBJ2-7 | TRBV29-1 | CSVVWEGGYEQYF
TRBJ2-3 | TRBV7-8 | CASSRASGGPRTDTQYF
TRBJ2-2 | TRBV27 | CASSLMGNTAELFF
TRBJ2-1 | TRBV7-8 | CASSLNLRGRGGEQFF
TRBJ2-3 | TRBV29-1 | CSVDYTGETTYTQYF
TRBJ2-7 | TRBV5-1 | CASSLGSRESSRAYEQYF
TRBJ2-3 | TRBV29-1 | CSVEGVSTDTQYF
TRBJ2-3 | TRBV6-6 | CASSWTSAVPTDTQYF
TRBJ1-1 | TRBV6-5 | CASSEAGNTEAFF